This TCR beta chain originates from a study of T-cell memory formation after mild COVID-19. One entry per CDR3 protein results from TCRdb running MiXCR on the 5' RACE reads. The sample has about 130,000 distinct CDR3 sequences, 16% seen once. The junction had 10 bases not matched to a gene; V was cut back by 10 bases and J by 4 bases. Per the germline V gene, CDR1 is LNHDA and CDR2 is SQIVND (reference sequence). This CDR3 contains 13 residues. Sequenced sample: PBMCs or a T cell subset sorted from them (not recorded which). The source is an adult woman who had mild COVID-19 (a few samples of this study predate the infection). Cell type and time point are not known. This chain connects TRBV19 to TRBJ2-7; TRBD1 aligns across 7 bases. DNA for the CDR3: TGTGCCACCCAGAGCACACAGGGGTACGAGCAGTACTTC. As protein: CATQSTQGYEQYF.